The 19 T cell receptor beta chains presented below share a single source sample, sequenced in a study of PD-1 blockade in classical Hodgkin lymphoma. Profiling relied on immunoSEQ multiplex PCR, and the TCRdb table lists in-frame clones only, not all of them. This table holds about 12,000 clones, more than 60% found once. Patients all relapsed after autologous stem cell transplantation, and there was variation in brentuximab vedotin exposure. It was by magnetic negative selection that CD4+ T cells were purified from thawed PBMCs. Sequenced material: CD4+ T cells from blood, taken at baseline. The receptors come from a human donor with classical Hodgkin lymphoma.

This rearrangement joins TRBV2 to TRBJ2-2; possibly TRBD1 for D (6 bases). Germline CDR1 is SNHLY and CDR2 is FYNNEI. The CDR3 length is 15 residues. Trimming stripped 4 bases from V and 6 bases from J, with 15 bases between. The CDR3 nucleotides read TGTGCCAGCAGTGCCCCGCAGAGACAGGCCGGGGAGCTGTTTTTT. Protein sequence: CASSAPQRQAGELFF. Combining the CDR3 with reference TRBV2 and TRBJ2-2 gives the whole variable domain EPEVTQTPSHQVTQMGQEVILRCVPISNHLYFYWYRQILGQKVEFLVSFYNNEISEKSEIFDDQFSVERPDGSNFTLKIRSTKLEDSAMYFCASSAPQRQAGELFFGEGSRLTVL.

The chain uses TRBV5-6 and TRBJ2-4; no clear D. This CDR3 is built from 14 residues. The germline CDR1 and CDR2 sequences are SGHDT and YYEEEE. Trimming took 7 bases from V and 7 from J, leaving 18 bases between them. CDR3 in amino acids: CASSLGRLGNIQYF. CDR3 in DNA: TGTGCCAGCTCTCTAGGCCGGTTAGGCAACATTCAGTACTTC. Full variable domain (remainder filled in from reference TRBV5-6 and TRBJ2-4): DAGVTQSPTHLIKTRGQQVTLRCSPKSGHDTVSWYQQALGQGPQFIFQYYEEEERQRGNFPDRFSGHQFPNYSSELNVNALLLGDSALYLCASSLGRLGNIQYFGAGTRLSVL.

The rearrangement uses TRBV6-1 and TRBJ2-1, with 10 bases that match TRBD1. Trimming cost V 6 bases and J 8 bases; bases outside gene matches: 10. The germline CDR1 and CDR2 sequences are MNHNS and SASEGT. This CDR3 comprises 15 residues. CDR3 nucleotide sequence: TGTGCCAGCAGGCGGATGACAGGGGGCTGGGATGAGCAGTTCTTC. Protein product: CASRRMTGGWDEQFF.

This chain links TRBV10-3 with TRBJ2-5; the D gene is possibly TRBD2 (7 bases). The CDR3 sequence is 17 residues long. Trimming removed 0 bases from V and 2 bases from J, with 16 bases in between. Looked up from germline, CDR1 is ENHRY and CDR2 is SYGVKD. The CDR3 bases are TGTGCCATCAGTGAGTCGGCGGCGGGGGCCGGGCAAGAGACCCAGTACTTC. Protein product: CAISESAAGAGQETQYF.

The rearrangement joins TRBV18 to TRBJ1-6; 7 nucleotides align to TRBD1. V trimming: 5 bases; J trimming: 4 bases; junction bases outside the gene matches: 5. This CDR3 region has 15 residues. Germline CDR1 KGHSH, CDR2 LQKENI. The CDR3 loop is CASSIRDRYNSPLHF. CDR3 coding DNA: TGTGCCAGCTCAATCCGGGACAGATATAATTCACCCCTCCACTTT.

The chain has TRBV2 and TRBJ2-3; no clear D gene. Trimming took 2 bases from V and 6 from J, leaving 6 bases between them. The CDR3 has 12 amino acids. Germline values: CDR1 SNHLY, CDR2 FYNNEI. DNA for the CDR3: TGTGCCAGCAGTGAACTCCTCGATACGCAGTATTTT. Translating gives CASSELLDTQYF.

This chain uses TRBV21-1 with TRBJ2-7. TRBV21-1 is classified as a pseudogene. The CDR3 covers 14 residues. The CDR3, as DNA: TGTGCCAGCAGCCATCCGGGGCTAGCCTACGAGCAGTACTTC. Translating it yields CASSHPGLAYEQYF.

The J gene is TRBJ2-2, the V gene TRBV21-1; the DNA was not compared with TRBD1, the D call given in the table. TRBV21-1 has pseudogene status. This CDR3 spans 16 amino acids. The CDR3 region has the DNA TGTGCCAGCAGCAAAGGATGGCAGGGGAACACCGGGGAGCTGTTTTTT. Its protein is CASSKGWQGNTGELFF.

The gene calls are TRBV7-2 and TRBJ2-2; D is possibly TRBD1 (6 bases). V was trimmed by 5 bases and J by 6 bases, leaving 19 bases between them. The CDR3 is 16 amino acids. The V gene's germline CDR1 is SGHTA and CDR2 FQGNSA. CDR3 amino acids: CASSLYWGQSPGELFF. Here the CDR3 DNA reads TGTGCCAGCAGCCTATATTGGGGGCAGTCCCCCGGGGAGCTGTTTTTT.

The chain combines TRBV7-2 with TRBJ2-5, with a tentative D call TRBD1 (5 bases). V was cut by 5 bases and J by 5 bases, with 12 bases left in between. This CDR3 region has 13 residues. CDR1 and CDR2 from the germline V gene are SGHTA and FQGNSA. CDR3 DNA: TGTGCCAGCAGCCCCCCAGGGCGCGAGACCCAGTACTTC. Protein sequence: CASSPPGRETQYF.

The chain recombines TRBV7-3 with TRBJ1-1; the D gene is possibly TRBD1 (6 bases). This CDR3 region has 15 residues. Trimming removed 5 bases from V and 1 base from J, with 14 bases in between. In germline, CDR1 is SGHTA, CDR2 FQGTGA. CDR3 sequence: CASSLSGTRNTEAFF. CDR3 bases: TGTGCCAGCAGCCTCTCCGGGACACGGAACACTGAAGCTTTCTTT. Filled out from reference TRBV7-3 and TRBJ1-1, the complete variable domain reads GAGVSQTPSNKVTEKGKYVELRCDPISGHTALYWYRQSLGQGPEFLIYFQGTGAADDSGLPNDRFFAVRPEGSVSTLKIQRTERGDSAVYLCASSLSGTRNTEAFFGQGTRLTVV.

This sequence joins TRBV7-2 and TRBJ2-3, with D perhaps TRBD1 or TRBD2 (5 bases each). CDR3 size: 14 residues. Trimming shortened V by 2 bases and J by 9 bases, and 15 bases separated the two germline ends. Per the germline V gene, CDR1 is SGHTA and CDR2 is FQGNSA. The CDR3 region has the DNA TGTGCCAGCAGCTTACTGAGGGCGCAGGGAACGCAGTATTTT. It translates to CASSLLRAQGTQYF.

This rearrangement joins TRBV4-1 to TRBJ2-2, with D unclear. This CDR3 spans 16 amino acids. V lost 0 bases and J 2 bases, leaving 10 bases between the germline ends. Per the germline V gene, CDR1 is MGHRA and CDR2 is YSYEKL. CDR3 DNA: TGCGCCAGCAGCCAAGATTTGGTAGAAAACACCGGGGAGCTGTTTTTT. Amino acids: CASSQDLVENTGELFF.

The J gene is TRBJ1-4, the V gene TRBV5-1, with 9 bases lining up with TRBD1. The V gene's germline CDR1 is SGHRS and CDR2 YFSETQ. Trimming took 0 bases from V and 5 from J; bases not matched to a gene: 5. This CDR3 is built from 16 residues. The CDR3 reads CASSLAGDRANEKLFF. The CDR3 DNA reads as TGCGCCAGCAGCTTGGCCGGGGACAGGGCGAATGAAAAACTGTTTTTT.

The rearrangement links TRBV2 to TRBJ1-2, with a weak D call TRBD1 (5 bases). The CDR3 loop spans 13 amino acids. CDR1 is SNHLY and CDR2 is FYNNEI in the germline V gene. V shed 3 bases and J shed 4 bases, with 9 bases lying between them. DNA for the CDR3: TGTGCCAGCAGTGACCCGGGGGGCTATGGCTACACCTTC. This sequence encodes CASSDPGGYGYTF.

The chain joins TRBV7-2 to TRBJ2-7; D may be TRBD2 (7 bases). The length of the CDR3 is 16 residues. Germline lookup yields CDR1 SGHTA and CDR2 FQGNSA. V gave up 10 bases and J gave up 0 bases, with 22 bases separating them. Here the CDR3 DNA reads TGTGCCACCCAGCCGGGGGGCATAACCGACTCCTACGAGCAGTACTTC. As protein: CATQPGGITDSYEQYF.

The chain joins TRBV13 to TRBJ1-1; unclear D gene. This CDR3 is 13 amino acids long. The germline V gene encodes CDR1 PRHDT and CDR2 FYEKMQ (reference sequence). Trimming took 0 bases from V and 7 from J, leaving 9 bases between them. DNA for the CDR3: TGTGCCAGCAGCTTAGGGGACCGGGTTGAAGCTTTCTTT. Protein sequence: CASSLGDRVEAFF.

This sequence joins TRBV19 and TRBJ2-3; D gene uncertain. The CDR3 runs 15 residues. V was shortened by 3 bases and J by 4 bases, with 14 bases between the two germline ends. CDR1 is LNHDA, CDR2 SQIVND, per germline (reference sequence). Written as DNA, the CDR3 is TGTGCCAGTAGTATTTTGGCGAGTGTTGCAGATACGCAGTATTTT. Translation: CASSILASVADTQYF.

The chain's CDR3 is CSVEWTYYGYTF. The CDR3 DNA sequence: TGCAGCGTTGAATGGACGTACTATGGCTACACCTTC. This chain joins TRBV29-1 and TRBJ1-2; the D is unclear. The CDR3 extends over 12 amino acids. Germline loops: CDR1 SQVTM, CDR2 ANQGSEA. Trimming stripped 2 bases from V and 3 bases from J, with 7 bases between.